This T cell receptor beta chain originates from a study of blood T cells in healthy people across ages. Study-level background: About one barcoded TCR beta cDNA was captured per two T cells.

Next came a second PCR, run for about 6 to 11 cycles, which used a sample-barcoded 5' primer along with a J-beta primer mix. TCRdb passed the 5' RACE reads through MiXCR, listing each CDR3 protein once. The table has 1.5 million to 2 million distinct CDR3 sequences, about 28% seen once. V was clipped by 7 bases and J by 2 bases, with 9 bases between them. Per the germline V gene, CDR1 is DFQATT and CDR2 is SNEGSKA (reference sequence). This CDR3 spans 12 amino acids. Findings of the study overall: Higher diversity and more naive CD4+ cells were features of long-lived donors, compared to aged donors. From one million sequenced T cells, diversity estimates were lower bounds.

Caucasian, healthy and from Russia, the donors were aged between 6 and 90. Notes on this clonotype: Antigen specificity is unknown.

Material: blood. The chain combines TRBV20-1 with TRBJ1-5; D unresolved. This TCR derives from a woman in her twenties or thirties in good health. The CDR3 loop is CSGVEGNQPQHF. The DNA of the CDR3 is TGCAGTGGGGTGGAGGGCAATCAGCCCCAGCATTTT.